These 2 T cell receptor beta chains were sequenced from one sample in a study of blood T cell repertoires in COVID-19. TCRdb's table, derived via immunoSEQ multiplex PCR, lists solely in-frame clones and lacks some. There are 220,000 or so clones in the sample; about 86% occur only once, and about a tenth lies in the top ten. The sequencing sample was made of peripheral blood. The receptors originated from a woman aged 45-65 years with COVID-19, enrolled during active disease.

The rearrangement uses TRBV11-2 and TRBJ1-3; D is undetermined. Germline-derived CDR1 and CDR2 are SGHAT and FQNNGV. The length of the CDR3 is 18 residues. V lost 5 bases to trimming and J lost 4 bases, with 24 bases between them. CDR3 coding DNA: TGTGCCAGCAGCCTAACGTTACGACCGACGCTCGGGGGAAACACCATATATTTT. It codes for CASSLTLRPTLGGNTIYF.

The DNA for the CDR3 is TGTGCCAGCAGTGAAGGGAGCCTGGGGGTCCCCAGGGGTGAGCAGTTCTTC. It yields the protein CASSEGSLGVPRGEQFF. V gene TRBV6-1 combines with J gene TRBJ2-1; possible D gene TRBD1, 6 bases. CDR1 and CDR2 from the germline V gene are MNHNS and SASEGT. This CDR3 spans 17 amino acids. The ends were cut back, 1 base at V and 9 bases at J, with 22 bases in the middle.